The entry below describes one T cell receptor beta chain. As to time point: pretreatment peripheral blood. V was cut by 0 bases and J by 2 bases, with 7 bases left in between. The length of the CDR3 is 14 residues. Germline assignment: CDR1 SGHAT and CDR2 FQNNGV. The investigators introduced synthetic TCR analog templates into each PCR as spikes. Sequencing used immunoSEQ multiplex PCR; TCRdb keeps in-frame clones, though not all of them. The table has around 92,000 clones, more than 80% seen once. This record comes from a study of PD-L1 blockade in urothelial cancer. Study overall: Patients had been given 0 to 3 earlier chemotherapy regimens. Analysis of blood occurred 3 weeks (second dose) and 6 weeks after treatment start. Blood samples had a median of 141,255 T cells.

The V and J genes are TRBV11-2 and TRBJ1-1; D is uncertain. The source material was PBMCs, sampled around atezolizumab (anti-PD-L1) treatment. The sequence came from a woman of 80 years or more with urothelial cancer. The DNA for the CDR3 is TGTGCCAGCAGCTTAGAGGCTGTTAACACTGAAGCTTTCTTT. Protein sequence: CASSLEAVNTEAFF.